This passage covers 17 T cell receptor beta chains from one sample sequenced in a study of T cells after yellow fever vaccination. TCRdb reprocessed the 5' RACE reads with MiXCR, giving one entry per CDR3 protein. Of 450,000 to 650,000 distinct CDR3 sequences listed, about 13% are singletons. Sequenced here: PBMCs, sampled on the day of the yellow fever booster vaccination. These receptors all stem from a man aged 25 to 40 who received the YFV17D yellow fever vaccine.

This clonotype was counted a few times. The J gene is TRBJ1-2, the V gene TRBV12-3 or TRBV12-4, with TRBD1 matching 7 bases. The junction had 2 bases not matched to a gene; V was cut back by 6 bases and J by 4 bases. CDR3 size: 12 residues. The DNA of the CDR3 is TGTGCCAGCAGGACAGGGCCCTATGGCTACACCTTC. Its protein is CASRTGPYGYTF.

The chain recombines TRBV27 with TRBJ1-1; D gene unclear. CDR3 size: 12 residues. The germline CDR1 and CDR2 sequences are MNHEY and SMNVEV (reference sequence). The ends were cut back, 5 bases at V and 10 bases at J, with 14 bases in the middle. CDR3 sequence (DNA): TGTGCCAGCAGTCCTTCGAGGGTGCCAGCTTTCTTT. It is translated as CASSPSRVPAFF.

The table lists this clonotype with a few counts. This chain joins TRBV4-2 and TRBJ2-2; 11 nucleotides agree with TRBD1. Germline lookup yields CDR1 LGHNA and CDR2 YNFKEQ. J was trimmed by 6 bases and V by 4 bases; bases with no gene match: 13. This CDR3 contains 18 residues. The CDR3 spells CASSPNLSGQGASGELFF. CDR3 coding DNA: TGTGCCAGCAGCCCCAATCTAAGTGGACAGGGGGCATCCGGGGAGCTGTTTTTT.

This clonotype was seen at least ten times. The rearrangement links TRBV12-3 or TRBV12-4 to TRBJ2-3, with no clear D. V lost 3 bases and J 0 bases, leaving 10 bases between the germline ends. CDR3 size: 15 residues. The CDR3 loop is CASSFSTTSTDTQYF. In DNA, the CDR3 is TGTGCCAGCAGTTTTTCGACAACCAGCACAGATACGCAGTATTTT.

This clonotype has a count of ten or more. The V gene is TRBV20-1, the J gene TRBJ2-1; no clear D. Germline lookup yields CDR1 DFQATT and CDR2 SNEGSKA (reference sequence). V lost 1 base, J lost 2 bases, and 6 bases lay in between. The CDR3 loop spans 13 amino acids. For the CDR3, the DNA is TGCAGTGCTAGAGTAGGTCCCTACAATGAGCAGTTCTTC. Its translation is CSARVGPYNEQFF.

This rearrangement joins TRBV27 to TRBJ2-7, with D possibly TRBD2 on 5 matching bases. The CDR3 totals 14 residues. Deletions cut 4 bases from V and 3 bases from J, with 13 bases between. The V gene's germline CDR1 is MNHEY and CDR2 SMNVEV (reference sequence). CDR3: CASSSMIAGYEQYF. CDR3 nucleotides: TGTGCCAGCAGTTCCATGATCGCGGGCTACGAGCAGTACTTC.

This clonotype turned up a few times. The chain carries TRBV6-2 or TRBV6-3 and TRBJ2-4; D call uncertain. Germline loops: CDR1 MNHEY, CDR2 SVGEGT. This CDR3 has 12 amino acids. The germline V and J ends were trimmed by 7 bases and 8 bases, with 12 bases remaining between them. CDR3 coding DNA: TGTGCCAGCACCCAGCAGCCAGACATTCAGTACTTC. Translating gives CASTQQPDIQYF.

This clonotype was seen more than once but under ten times. This CDR3 reads CASSLAPPPIGEQFF. CDR3 coding DNA: TGTGCCAGCAGCTTAGCGCCTCCCCCTATAGGTGAGCAGTTCTTC. The genes are TRBV7-2 and TRBJ2-1; D remains ambiguous. Trimming took 0 bases from V and 9 from J, leaving 15 bases between them. From germline, CDR1 is SGHTA and CDR2 FQGNSA. CDR3 size: 15 residues.

The rearrangement joins TRBV20-1 to TRBJ2-1; 13 nucleotides match TRBD2. Trimming at V came to 0 bases and at J to 6 bases, leaving 5 bases not matched to a gene. The CDR3 totals 16 residues. CDR1 is DFQATT, CDR2 SNEGSKA, per germline (reference sequence). The CDR3 DNA reads TGCAGTGCTAGAGAGCCTGGACTAGCGGGAGTCAATGAGCAGTTCTTC. Translation: CSAREPGLAGVNEQFF.

This clonotype appeared a few times. Germline is not matched at one junction end, which may reflect a read error. V gene TRBV20-1 combines with J gene TRBJ2-7, with 11 bases identical to TRBD2. CDR1 and CDR2 (germline): DFQATT, SNEGSKA (reference sequence). The CDR3 runs 15 residues. The CDR3: CCAHSTSGRGYEQYF. CDR3 DNA: TGCTGTGCCCACTCTACTAGCGGGAGAGGGTACGAGCAGTACTTC.

This chain connects TRBV3-1 to TRBJ2-7; TRBD1 matches at 8 bases. CDR3 length: 15 residues. V gave up 4 bases and J gave up 5 bases; unmatched junction bases: 10. Per the germline V gene, CDR1 is LGHDT and CDR2 is YNNKEL (reference sequence). This CDR3 reads CASSPTQDRAHEQYF. Here the CDR3 DNA reads TGTGCCAGCAGCCCAACCCAGGACAGGGCCCACGAGCAGTACTTC.

The CDR3 coding sequence is TGTGCCTGCCGGACAGGGGTGGACTACGAGCAGTACTTC. Amino acids: CACRTGVDYEQYF. V usage is TRBV6-1 and J usage is TRBJ2-7; 9 nucleotides line up with TRBD1. The junction had 8 bases not matched to a gene; V was cut back by 11 bases and J by 3 bases. The CDR3 runs 13 residues. Germline assignment: CDR1 MNHNS and CDR2 SASEGT.

The DNA of the CDR3 is TGTGCCATCAGAGCCGACAGGGGATTCTACGAGCAGTACTTC. Encoded protein: CAIRADRGFYEQYF. The chain joins TRBV10-3 to TRBJ2-7; the match to TRBD1 covers 8 bases. Trimming removed 6 bases from V and 3 bases from J; junction bases left unmatched: 7. The CDR3 contains 14 residues. Germline V gives CDR1 ENHRY, CDR2 SYGVKD.

This clonotype has a handful of counts. The chain has TRBV3-1 and TRBJ2-1; 7 bases line up with TRBD2. V dropped 0 bases and J dropped 8; count of bases not matched to a gene: 13. The germline V gene has CDR1 LGHDT and CDR2 YNNKEL (reference sequence). The CDR3 is 17 amino acids. The CDR3 region is CASSQEELADFVDEQFF. In DNA, the CDR3 is TGTGCCAGCAGCCAAGAGGAGCTAGCGGACTTTGTGGATGAGCAGTTCTTC.

The chain joins TRBV11-2 to TRBJ2-7, with a possible D match to TRBD1 (6 bases). This CDR3 has 14 residues. Trimming shortened V by 1 base and J by 6 bases, and 13 bases separated the two germline ends. Germline V gene data show CDR1 as SGHAT and CDR2 as FQNNGV. For the CDR3, the DNA is TGTGCCAGCAGCTTAGTGGGGGCTGAGTTCGAGCAGTACTTC. Residues: CASSLVGAEFEQYF. Based on the CDR3 plus reference TRBV11-2 and TRBJ2-7, the full variable domain is EAGVAQSPRYKIIEKRQSVAFWCNPISGHATLYWYQQILGQGPKLLIQFQNNGVVDDSQLPKDRFSAERLKGVDSTLKIQPAKLEDSAVYLCASSLVGAEFEQYFGPGTRLTVT.

As for this clonotype: Germline and junction disagree at one end, which may indicate a read error. The rearrangement uses TRBV7-7 and TRBJ2-1, with D perhaps TRBD1 (6 bases). The CDR3 loop spans 14 amino acids. Germline V gene lookup returns CDR1 SSHAT and CDR2 FNYEAQ (reference sequence). CDR3 sequence (DNA): TGTGCTAGCAGCCAGGACAGAACGTCCAATGAGCAGTTCTTC. It is translated as CASSQDRTSNEQFF.

There are a few counts of this clonotype. The chain links TRBV10-2 to TRBJ2-7; no clear D gene. The germline V and J ends were trimmed by 2 bases and 1 base, with 12 bases remaining between them. Germline lookup yields CDR1 WSHSY and CDR2 SAAADI. The CDR3 sequence is 15 residues long. The CDR3 spells CASSEVQVASYEQYF. CDR3 nucleotide sequence: TGCGCCAGCAGTGAGGTGCAGGTGGCATCCTACGAGCAGTACTTC.